This T cell receptor beta chain was found in a study of OX40 agonist ivuxolimab in advanced cancers. Points from the study as a whole: On average, a greater number of expanded clones characterised CD8+ T cells relative to CD4+. The expanded peripheral T cells' antigen specificity was not determined. Partial responders dosed at 0.1-3.0 mg/kg displayed clonal expansion ranking among the lowest.

Germline CDR1 SGHTA, CDR2 FQGTGA. Trimming took 5 bases from V and 3 from J; bases not matched to a gene: 9. The CDR3 totals 17 residues. Note on this clone: Its antigen remains unknown.

Blood draws occurred at baseline, cycle 4 day 1, and cycle 7 day 1. Profiled with immunoSEQ multiplex PCR; TCRdb holds only in-frame clones, not every one. The sample lists approximately 77,000 clones; more than 80% were seen once. This chain connects TRBV7-3 to TRBJ2-1; TRBD2 aligns across 11 bases. The source of this sequence is an adult with an advanced solid tumor such as melanoma, head and neck, liver or kidney cancer. The starting material was CD4+ or CD8+ T cells sorted from blood, obtained in a trial of the OX40 agonist ivuxolimab. CDR3 protein: CASSPQRLAGNYNEQFF. CDR3 sequence (DNA): TGTGCCAGCAGCCCCCAGCGACTAGCGGGAAACTACAATGAGCAGTTCTTC. The full variable domain, its missing parts supplied by reference TRBV7-3 and TRBJ2-1, is GAGVSQTPSNKVTEKGKYVELRCDPISGHTALYWYRQSLGQGPEFLIYFQGTGAADDSGLPNDRFFAVRPEGSVSTLKIQRTERGDSAVYLCASSPQRLAGNYNEQFFGPGTRLTVL.